The 15 T cell receptor beta chains reported below all come from one sample, sequenced in a study of blood T cell repertoires in COVID-19. Data came from immunoSEQ multiplex PCR; TCRdb stores just in-frame clones and leaves some out. Of 250,000 to 300,000 clones listed, 70% to 75% were seen once; the top ten hold 2.5% to 4%. The sequenced material came from peripheral blood. The receptors derive from a woman aged 80 or over with acute or convalescent COVID-19.

This clone was recorded only once. The V gene is TRBV4-1, the J gene TRBJ1-2; 8 bases match TRBD1. V shed 2 bases, J shed 6 bases, and the junction held 5 bases outside the gene matches. CDR1 MGHRA and CDR2 YSYEKL come from the germline V gene. The CDR3 loop spans 14 amino acids. CDR3 amino acids: CASSQTDRVDGYTF. CDR3 nucleotide sequence: TGCGCCAGCAGCCAAACGGACAGGGTAGATGGCTACACCTTC.

The sample holds a few counts of this clone. For the CDR3, the DNA is TGTGCCAGCCATTCGGCGGGGACGGAGACCCAGTACTTC. Its protein product is CASHSAGTETQYF. This chain connects TRBV7-9 to TRBJ2-5; tentatively, D is TRBD2 (6 bases). Germline lookup yields CDR1 SEHNR and CDR2 FQNEAQ (reference sequence). The CDR3 length is 13 residues. The V and J ends lost 8 bases and 5 bases respectively, with 15 bases between them.

This sequence joins TRBV4-1 and TRBJ2-5; D possibly corresponds to TRBD1 (6 bases). Looked up from germline, CDR1 is MGHRA and CDR2 is YSYEKL. CDR3 size: 14 residues. V dropped 1 base and J dropped 9 bases, with 15 bases sitting between them. The CDR3 DNA reads TGCGCCAGCAGCCAAGTGCCAGTAGCAGGGGCCCAGTACTTC. This codes for CASSQVPVAGAQYF.

The J gene is TRBJ2-5, the V gene TRBV7-9; D is perhaps TRBD2 (7 bases). V was shortened by 5 bases and J by 5 bases, with 18 bases between the two germline ends. The CDR3 extends over 15 amino acids. CDR1 SEHNR and CDR2 FQNEAQ come from the germline V gene (reference sequence). CDR3 DNA sequence: TGTGCCAGCAGCCCGGGGGCCGGGGGGCGCGAGACCCAGTACTTC. As protein: CASSPGAGGRETQYF.

J is TRBJ1-3 and V is TRBV9; 7 bases agree with TRBD1. Germline V gene data show CDR1 as SGDLS and CDR2 as YYNGEE. The CDR3 sequence is 15 residues long. Trimming at V came to 4 bases and at J to 4 bases, leaving 8 bases not matched to a gene. CDR3 in DNA: TGTGCCAGCAGCCCCGGGGCAGGGGGAGGAAACACCATATATTTT. Translation gives CASSPGAGGGNTIYF.

V and J are TRBV21-1 and TRBJ1-1; the table's D call, TRBD1, was not checked against the DNA. TRBV21-1 is flagged as a pseudogene. This CDR3 has 16 amino acids. The CDR3 DNA reads TGTGCCAGCAGCAAAAAACAGGGGGCACGATTCACTGAAGCTTTCTTT. Translating gives CASSKKQGARFTEAFF.

This clone was counted once. The V and J genes are TRBV2 and TRBJ2-6; TRBD2 might be the D (5 bases). Trimming removed 6 bases from V and 0 bases from J, with 12 bases in between. CDR1 SNHLY and CDR2 FYNNEI come from the germline V gene. The CDR3 contains 16 residues. CDR3 sequence: CASSLVGLSGANVLTF. CDR3 in DNA: TGTGCCAGCAGCCTCGTCGGACTCTCTGGGGCCAACGTCCTGACTTTC.

The chain couples TRBV5-4 to TRBJ1-4, with a weak D call TRBD1 (5 bases). The CDR3 runs to 17 residues. Trimming shortened V by 0 bases and J by 0 bases, and 12 bases separated the two germline ends. Germline loops: CDR1 SGHNT, CDR2 YYREEE (reference sequence). In DNA form, the CDR3 reads TGTGCCAGCAGCTTGGGGCAGGGAACTTCAACTAATGAAAAACTGTTTTTT. It codes for CASSLGQGTSTNEKLFF.

The rearrangement joins TRBV2 to TRBJ2-5; 14 bases align to TRBD2. This CDR3 is built from 17 residues. The trim removed 5 bases at V and 4 bases at J, leaving 9 bases unmatched. Germline-derived CDR1 and CDR2 are SNHLY and FYNNEI. The CDR3 nucleotides are TGTGCCAGCAGTTGGACTAGCGGGGGGCCCTGGGGAGAGACCCAGTACTTC. This encodes CASSWTSGGPWGETQYF. Filled out from reference TRBV2 and TRBJ2-5, the complete variable domain reads EPEVTQTPSHQVTQMGQEVILRCVPISNHLYFYWYRQILGQKVEFLVSFYNNEISEKSEIFDDQFSVERPDGSNFTLKIRSTKLEDSAMYFCASSWTSGGPWGETQYFGPGTRLLVL.

The chain joins TRBV5-6 to TRBJ2-4, with D possibly matching TRBD1 (5 bases). V shed 4 bases and J shed 4 bases, with 9 bases lying between them. Germline V gene data show CDR1 as SGHDT and CDR2 as YYEEEE. The CDR3 contains 13 residues. CDR3 DNA: TGTGCCAGCAGCAAGCGACAGAAAAACATTCAGTACTTC. Encoded protein: CASSKRQKNIQYF. The complete variable domain, with remaining parts taken from reference TRBV5-6 and TRBJ2-4, reads DAGVTQSPTHLIKTRGQQVTLRCSPKSGHDTVSWYQQALGQGPQFIFQYYEEEERQRGNFPDRFSGHQFPNYSSELNVNALLLGDSALYLCASSKRQKNIQYFGAGTRLSVL.

V and J are TRBV15 and TRBJ2-5; TRBD2 matches at 9 bases. Germline CDR1 LNHNV, CDR2 YYDKDF (reference sequence). Unmatched junction bases numbered 16, after V lost 0 bases and J lost 5 bases. The CDR3 loop spans 19 amino acids. The CDR3 loop reads CATSRDGGGGSGSRETQYF. CDR3 DNA sequence: TGTGCCACCAGCAGAGATGGGGGCGGGGGTAGCGGGAGTCGGGAGACCCAGTACTTC.

The chain uses TRBV7-2 and TRBJ2-1; D not certain. V was trimmed by 1 base and J by 7 bases, leaving 11 bases between them. This CDR3 has 14 amino acids. The germline V gene encodes CDR1 SGHTA and CDR2 FQGNSA. Here the CDR3 reads CASSLESLLNEQFF. The CDR3 DNA reads as TGTGCCAGCAGCTTAGAATCGTTACTTAATGAGCAGTTCTTC.

CDR3 DNA: TGTGCCAGCAGCTTGATGGGCCACCAAGAGACCCAGTACTTC. Translating gives CASSLMGHQETQYF. The chain has TRBV7-2 and TRBJ2-5; D gene ambiguous. V was shortened by 3 bases and J by 0 bases, with 8 bases between the two germline ends. This CDR3 is built from 14 residues. CDR1 is SGHTA, CDR2 FQGNSA, per germline.

This clone was observed once. For the CDR3, the DNA is TGCGCCAGCAGCTTCCCAGGGAATGAGCAGTTCTTC. Amino acids: CASSFPGNEQFF. The rearrangement uses TRBV5-1 and TRBJ2-1; TRBD1 might be the D (5 bases). V lost 2 bases, J lost 7 bases, and 7 bases lay in between. The CDR3 has 12 amino acids. In germline, CDR1 is SGHRS, CDR2 YFSETQ.

This clone was seen just once. This sequence joins TRBV3-1 (or the pseudogene TRBV3-2) and TRBJ1-2; 7 bases align to TRBD1. The trim removed 3 bases at V and 8 bases at J, leaving 9 bases unmatched. The CDR3 has 14 amino acids. Germline CDR1 and CDR2: LGHDT and YNNKEL (reference sequence). The CDR3 loop reads CASSHWTGGQGYTF. CDR3 nucleotide sequence: TGTGCCAGCAGCCATTGGACAGGAGGACAGGGCTACACCTTC.